The T cell receptor beta chain described here comes from a study of T cells after yellow fever vaccination. On the study more broadly: Fractions containing few cells were prepared with SMART-Seq v4 Ultra Low Input. Findings of the study overall: Subsequent booster samples again held most clones from primary vaccination (96% CD4, just under 90% CD8). The study noted that FACS-sorted repertoires could contain abundant clonotypes contaminating from the bulk population. Clonotypes shared by both compartments, CD4 and CD8, made up a small share.

The CDR3 loop spans 16 amino acids. Germline loops: CDR1 SGHTA, CDR2 FQGNSA. V was pared by 5 bases and J by 4 bases, with 5 bases of the junction left unmatched. This clonotype was found a few times. Its antigen is unidentified. From the 5' RACE reads, TCRdb called clonotypes with MiXCR, one entry per CDR3 protein. Among 400,000 or so distinct CDR3 sequences listed, around 20% were seen once. The sequencing here drew on PBMCs, taken before the yellow fever booster vaccination. The gene calls are TRBV7-2 and TRBJ2-5; 15 bases map to TRBD2. This clonotype was sampled from a young man who received the YFV17D yellow fever vaccine. CDR3 nucleotide sequence: TGTGCCAGCAGCCCGTGGACTAGCGGGGGGGGAGAGACCCAGTACTTC. As protein: CASSPWTSGGGETQYF.